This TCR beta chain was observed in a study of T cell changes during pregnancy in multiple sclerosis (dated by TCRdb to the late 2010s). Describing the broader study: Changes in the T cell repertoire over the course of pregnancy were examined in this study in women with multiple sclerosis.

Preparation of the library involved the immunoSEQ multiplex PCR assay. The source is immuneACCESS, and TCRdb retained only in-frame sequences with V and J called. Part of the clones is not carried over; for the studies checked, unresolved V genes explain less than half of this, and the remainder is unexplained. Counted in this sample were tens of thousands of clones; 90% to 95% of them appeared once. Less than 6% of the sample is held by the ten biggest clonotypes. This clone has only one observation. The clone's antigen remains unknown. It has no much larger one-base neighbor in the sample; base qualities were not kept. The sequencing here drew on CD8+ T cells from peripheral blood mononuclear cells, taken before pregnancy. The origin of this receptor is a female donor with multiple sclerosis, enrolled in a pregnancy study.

The DNA sequence is as follows: TGTGCCAGCAGCCAGGACAGGTCCAACACCGGGGAGCTGTTTTTT. This codes for CASSQDRSNTGELFF. Recombination joined TRBV11-3 with TRBJ2-2; a stretch of 7 junction bases matches TRBD1. The CDR1 and CDR2 encoded by the germline V gene are SGHNT and YENEEA. Unmatched junction bases come to 5, with V trimmed by 5 bases and J by 2 bases. The CDR3 covers 15 residues, taking in both the cysteine and the phenylalanine. The only DNA kept is the CDR3, 45 bases in frame from the first base. The full variable domain, completed from the reference TRBV11-3 and TRBJ2-2 proteins outside the CDR3, reads EAGVVQSPRYKIIEKKQPVAFWCNPISGHNTLYWYLQNLGQGPELLIRYENEEAVDDSQLPKDRFSAERLKGVDSTLKIQPAELGDSAVYLCASSQDRSNTGELFFGEGSRLTVL.